This TCR beta chain appears in the sequencing data of a study of response to subunit inactivated influenza vaccine. Study findings and constraints: The authors proposed limited new T cell recruitment per seasonal influenza vaccination.

TCRdb itself ran the RT-PCR reads through MiXCR, one entry per CDR3 protein. The sample records hundreds of thousands of distinct CDR3 sequences, less than 30% being singletons. This CDR3 has 16 residues. Trimming shortened V by 5 bases and J by 1 base, and 19 bases separated the two germline ends. Germline-derived CDR1 and CDR2 are SGHRS and YFSETQ. This clonotype was seen only a few times. The antigen remains undetermined. The sequence was obtained from a man aged 45-60 years who received an inactivated influenza vaccine. The gene calls are TRBV5-1 and TRBJ2-7; D may be TRBD1 (6 bases). The specimen was CD4+ T cells sorted from PBMCs, collected approximately 5 days after vaccination. The CDR3, as DNA: TGCGCCAGCAGAGGGGGAGCGCACGTAGATTCCTACGAGCAGTACTTC. Protein: CASRGGAHVDSYEQYF. The full variable domain, its missing parts supplied by reference TRBV5-1 and TRBJ2-7, is KAGVTQTPRYLIKTRGQQVTLSCSPISGHRSVSWYQQTPGQGLQFLFEYFSETQRNKGNFPGRFSGRQFSNSRSEMNVSTLELGDSALYLCASRGGAHVDSYEQYFGPGTRLTVT.